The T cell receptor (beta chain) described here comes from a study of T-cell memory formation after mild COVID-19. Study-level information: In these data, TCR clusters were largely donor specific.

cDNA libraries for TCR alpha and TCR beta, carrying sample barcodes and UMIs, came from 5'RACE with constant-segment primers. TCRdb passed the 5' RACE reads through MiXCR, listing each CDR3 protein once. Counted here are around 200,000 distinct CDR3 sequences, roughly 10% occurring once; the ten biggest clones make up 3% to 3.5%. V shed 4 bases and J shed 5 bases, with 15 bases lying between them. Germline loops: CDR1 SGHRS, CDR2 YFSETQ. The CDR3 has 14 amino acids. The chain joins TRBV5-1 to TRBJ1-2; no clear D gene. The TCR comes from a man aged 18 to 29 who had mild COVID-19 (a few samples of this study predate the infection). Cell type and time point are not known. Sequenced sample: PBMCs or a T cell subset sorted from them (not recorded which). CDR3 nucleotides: TGCGCCAGCAGCGTTTTAACCGGGGAGTATGGCTACACCTTC. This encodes CASSVLTGEYGYTF.